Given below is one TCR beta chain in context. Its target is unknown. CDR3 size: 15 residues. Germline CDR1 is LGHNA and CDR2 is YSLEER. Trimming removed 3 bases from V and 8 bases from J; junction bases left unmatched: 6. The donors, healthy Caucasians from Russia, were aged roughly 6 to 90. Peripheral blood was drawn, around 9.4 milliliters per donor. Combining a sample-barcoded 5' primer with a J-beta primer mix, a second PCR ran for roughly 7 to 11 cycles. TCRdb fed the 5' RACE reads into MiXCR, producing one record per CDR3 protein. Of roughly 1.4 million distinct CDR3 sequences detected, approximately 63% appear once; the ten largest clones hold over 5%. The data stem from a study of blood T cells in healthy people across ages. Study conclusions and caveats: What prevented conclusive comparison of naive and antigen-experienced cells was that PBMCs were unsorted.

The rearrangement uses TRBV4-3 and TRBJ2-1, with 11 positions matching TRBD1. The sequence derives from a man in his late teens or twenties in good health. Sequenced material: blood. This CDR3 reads CASSHWTGGSYEQFF. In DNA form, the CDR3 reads TGCGCCAGCAGCCACTGGACAGGGGGCAGCTATGAGCAGTTCTTC.